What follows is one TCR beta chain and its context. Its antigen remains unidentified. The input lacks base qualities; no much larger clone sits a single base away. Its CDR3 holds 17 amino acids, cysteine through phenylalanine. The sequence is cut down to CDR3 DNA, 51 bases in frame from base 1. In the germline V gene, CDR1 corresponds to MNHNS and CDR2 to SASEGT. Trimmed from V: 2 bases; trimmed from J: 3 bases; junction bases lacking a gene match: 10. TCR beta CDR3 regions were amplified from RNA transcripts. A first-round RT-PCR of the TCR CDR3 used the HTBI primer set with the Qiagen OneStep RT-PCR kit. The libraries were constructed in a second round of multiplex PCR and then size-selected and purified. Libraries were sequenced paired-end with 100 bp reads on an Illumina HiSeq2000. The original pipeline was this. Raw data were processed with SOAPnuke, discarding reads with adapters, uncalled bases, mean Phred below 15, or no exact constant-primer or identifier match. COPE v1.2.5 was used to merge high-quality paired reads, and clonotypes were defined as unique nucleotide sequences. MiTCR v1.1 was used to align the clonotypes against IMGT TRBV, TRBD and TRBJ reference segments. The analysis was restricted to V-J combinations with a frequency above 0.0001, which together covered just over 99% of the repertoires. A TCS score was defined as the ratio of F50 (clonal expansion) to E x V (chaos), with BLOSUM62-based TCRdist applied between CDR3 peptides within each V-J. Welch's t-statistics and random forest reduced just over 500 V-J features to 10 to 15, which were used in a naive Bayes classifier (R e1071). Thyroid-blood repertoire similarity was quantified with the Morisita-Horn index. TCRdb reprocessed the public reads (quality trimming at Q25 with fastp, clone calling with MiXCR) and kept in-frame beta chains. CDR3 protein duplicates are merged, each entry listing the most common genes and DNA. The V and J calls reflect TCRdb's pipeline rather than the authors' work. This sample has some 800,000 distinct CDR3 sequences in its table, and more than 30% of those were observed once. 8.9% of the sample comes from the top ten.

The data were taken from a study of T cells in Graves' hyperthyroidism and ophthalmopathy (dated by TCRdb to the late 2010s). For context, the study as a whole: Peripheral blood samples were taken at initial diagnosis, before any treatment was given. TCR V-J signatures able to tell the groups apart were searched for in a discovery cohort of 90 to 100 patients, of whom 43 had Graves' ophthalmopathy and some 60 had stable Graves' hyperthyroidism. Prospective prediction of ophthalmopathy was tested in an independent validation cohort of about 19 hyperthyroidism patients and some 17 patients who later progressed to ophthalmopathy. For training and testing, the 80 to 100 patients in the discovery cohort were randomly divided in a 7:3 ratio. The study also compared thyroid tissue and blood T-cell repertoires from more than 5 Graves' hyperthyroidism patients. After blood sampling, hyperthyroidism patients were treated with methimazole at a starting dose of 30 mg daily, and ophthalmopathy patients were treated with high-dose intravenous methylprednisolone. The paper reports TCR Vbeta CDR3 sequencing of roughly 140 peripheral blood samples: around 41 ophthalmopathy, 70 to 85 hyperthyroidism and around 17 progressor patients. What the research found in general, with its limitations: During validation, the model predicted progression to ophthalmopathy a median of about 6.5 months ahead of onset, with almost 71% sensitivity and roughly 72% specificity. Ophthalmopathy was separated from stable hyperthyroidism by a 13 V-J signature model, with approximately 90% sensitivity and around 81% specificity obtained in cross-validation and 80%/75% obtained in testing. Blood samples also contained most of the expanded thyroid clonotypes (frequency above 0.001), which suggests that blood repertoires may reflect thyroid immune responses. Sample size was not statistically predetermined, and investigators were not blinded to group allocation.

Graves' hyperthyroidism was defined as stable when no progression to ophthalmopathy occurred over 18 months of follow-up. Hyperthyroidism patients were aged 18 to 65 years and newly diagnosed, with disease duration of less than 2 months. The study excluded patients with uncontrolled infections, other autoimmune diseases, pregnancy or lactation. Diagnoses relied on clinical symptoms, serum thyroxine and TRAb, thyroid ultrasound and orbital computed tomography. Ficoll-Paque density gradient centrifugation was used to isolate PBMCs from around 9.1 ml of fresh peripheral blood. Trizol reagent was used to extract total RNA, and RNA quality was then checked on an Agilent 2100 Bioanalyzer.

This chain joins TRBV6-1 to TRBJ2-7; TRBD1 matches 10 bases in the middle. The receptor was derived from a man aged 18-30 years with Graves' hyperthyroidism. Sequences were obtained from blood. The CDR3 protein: CASSERETGGFRYEQYF. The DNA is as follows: TGTGCCAGCAGTGAAAGGGAGACAGGGGGCTTCCGCTACGAGCAGTACTTC.